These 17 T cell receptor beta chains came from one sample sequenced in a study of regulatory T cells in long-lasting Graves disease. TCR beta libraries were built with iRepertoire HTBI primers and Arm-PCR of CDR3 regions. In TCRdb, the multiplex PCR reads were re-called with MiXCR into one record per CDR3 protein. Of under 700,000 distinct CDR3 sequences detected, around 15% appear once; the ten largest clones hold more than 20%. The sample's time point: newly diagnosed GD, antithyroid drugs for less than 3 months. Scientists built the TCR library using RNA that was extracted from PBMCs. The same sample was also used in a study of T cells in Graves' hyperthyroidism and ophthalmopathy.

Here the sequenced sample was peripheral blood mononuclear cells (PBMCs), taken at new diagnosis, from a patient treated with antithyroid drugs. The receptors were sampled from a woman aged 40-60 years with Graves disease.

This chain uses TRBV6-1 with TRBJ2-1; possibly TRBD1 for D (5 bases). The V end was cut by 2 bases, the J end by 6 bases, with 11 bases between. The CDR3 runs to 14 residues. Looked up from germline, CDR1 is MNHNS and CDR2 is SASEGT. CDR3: CASSERAGINEQFF. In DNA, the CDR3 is TGTGCCAGCAGTGAAAGGGCAGGGATCAATGAGCAGTTCTTC.

Written as DNA, the CDR3 is TGTGCCAGCAGCAACAGGGAGTATGGAAACACCATATATTTT. Translation: CASSNREYGNTIYF. The J gene is TRBJ1-3, the V gene TRBV27; tentatively, D is TRBD1 (6 bases). The CDR3 loop spans 14 amino acids. Germline CDR1 is MNHEY and CDR2 is SMNVEV (reference sequence). The V end was cut by 6 bases, the J end by 3 bases, with 12 bases between.

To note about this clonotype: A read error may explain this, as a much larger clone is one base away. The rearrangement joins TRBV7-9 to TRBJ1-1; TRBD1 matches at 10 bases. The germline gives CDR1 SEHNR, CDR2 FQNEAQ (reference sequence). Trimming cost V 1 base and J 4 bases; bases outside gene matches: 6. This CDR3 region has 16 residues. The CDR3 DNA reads TGTGCCAGCAGCTTAGGGACAGGGGGTCCAGGCACTGAAGCTTTCTTT. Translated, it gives CASSLGTGGPGTEAFF.

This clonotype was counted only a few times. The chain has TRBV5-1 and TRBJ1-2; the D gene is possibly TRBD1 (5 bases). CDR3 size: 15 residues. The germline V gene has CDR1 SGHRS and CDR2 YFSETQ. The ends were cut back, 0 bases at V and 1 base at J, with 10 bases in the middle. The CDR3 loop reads CASSLGSRDNYGYTF. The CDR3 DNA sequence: TGCGCCAGCAGCTTGGGGTCCAGGGATAACTATGGCTACACCTTC.

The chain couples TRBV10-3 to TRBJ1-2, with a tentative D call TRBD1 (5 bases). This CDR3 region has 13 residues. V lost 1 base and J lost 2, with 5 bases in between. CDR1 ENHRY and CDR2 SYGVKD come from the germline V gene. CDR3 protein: CAISEWGNYGYTF. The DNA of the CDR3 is TGTGCCATCAGTGAGTGGGGCAACTATGGCTACACCTTC.

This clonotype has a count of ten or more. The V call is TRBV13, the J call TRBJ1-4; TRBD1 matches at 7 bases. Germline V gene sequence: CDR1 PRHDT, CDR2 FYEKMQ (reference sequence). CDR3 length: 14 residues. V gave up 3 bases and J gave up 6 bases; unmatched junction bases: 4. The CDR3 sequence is CASSFTGVDEKLFF. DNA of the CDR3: TGTGCCAGCAGCTTTACAGGGGTAGATGAAAAACTGTTTTTT.

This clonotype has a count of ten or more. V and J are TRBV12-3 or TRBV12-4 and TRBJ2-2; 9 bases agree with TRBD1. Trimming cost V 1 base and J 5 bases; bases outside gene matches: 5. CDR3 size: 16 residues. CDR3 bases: TGTGCCAGCAGTTTAGGGGGACAGGGCCCAACCGGGGAGCTGTTTTTT. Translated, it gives CASSLGGQGPTGELFF.

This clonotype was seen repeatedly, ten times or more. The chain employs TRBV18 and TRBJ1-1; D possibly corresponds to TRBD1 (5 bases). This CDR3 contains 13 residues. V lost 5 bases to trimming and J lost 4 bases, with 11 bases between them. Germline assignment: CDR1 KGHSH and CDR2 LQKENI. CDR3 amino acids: CASSATATTEAFF. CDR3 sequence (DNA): TGTGCCAGCTCAGCGACAGCTACCACTGAAGCTTTCTTT.

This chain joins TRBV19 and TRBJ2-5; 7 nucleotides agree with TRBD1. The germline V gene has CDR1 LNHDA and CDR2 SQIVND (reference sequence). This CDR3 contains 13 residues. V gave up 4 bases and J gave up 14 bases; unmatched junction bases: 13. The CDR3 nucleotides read TGTGCCAGTAGTACCGGGACAGCCCTCTGGGGATACTTC. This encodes CASSTGTALWGYF. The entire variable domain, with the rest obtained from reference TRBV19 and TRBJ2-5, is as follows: DGGITQSPKYLFRKEGQNVTLSCEQNLNHDAMYWYRQDPGQGLRLIYYSQIVNDFQKGDIAEGYSVSREKKESFPLTVTSAQKNPTAFYLCASSTGTALWGYFGPGTRLLVL.

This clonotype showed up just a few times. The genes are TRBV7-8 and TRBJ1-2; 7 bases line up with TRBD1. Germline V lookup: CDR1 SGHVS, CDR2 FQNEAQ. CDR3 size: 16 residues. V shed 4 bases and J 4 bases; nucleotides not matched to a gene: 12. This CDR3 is CASSSSDREGVYGYTF. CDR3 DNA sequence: TGTGCCAGCAGCTCCTCAGACAGGGAGGGGGTCTATGGCTACACCTTC.

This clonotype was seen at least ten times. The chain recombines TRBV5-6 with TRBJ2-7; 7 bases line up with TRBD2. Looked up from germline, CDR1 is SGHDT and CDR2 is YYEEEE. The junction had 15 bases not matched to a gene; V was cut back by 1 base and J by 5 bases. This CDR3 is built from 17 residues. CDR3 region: CASSLRLLTSLPNEQYF. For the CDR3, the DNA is TGTGCCAGCAGCTTGAGGCTGCTGACTAGCTTACCTAACGAGCAGTACTTC.

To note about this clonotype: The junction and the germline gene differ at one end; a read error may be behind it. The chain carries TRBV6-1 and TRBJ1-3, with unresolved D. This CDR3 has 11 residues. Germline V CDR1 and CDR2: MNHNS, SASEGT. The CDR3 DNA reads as TGTGCCGGCAGTGTCGGCGACACCATATATTTT. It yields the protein CAGSVGDTIYF.

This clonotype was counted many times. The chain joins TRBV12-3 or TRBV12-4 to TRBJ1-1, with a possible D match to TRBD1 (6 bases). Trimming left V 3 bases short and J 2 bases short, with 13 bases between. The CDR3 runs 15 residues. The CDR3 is CASSFKTRGNTEAFF. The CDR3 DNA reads TGTGCCAGCAGTTTTAAGACCAGGGGTAACACTGAAGCTTTCTTT.

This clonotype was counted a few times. CDR3 sequence: CAWSRDPGTEAFF. Written as DNA, the CDR3 is TGTGCCTGGAGCCGGGACCCGGGTACTGAAGCTTTCTTT. This chain uses TRBV30 with TRBJ1-1, with a possible D match to TRBD1 (5 bases). CDR1 and CDR2 from the germline V gene are GTSNPN and SVGIG (reference sequence). The CDR3 extends over 13 amino acids. V lost 3 bases to trimming and J lost 5 bases, with 13 bases between them.

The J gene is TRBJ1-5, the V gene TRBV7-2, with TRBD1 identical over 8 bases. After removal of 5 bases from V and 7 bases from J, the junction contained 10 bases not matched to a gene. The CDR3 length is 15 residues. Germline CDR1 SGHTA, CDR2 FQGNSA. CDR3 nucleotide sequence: TGTGCCAGCAGCCTTGGACAGGGCAGAGGACAGCCCCAGCATTTT. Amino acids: CASSLGQGRGQPQHF.

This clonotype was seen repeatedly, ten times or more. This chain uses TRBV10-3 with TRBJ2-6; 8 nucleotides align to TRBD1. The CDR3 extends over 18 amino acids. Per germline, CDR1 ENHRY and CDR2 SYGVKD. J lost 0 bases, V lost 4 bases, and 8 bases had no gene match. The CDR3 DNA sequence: TGTGCCATCAGTGTACTCCCGGGACAGGCCTCTGGGGCCAACGTCCTGACTTTC. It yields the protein CAISVLPGQASGANVLTF.

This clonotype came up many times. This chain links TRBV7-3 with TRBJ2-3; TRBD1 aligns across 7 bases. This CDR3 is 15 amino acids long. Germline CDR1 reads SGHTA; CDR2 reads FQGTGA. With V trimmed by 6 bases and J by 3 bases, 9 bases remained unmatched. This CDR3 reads CASSSLGQATDTQYF. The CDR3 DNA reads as TGTGCCAGCAGTTCACTCGGACAGGCAACAGATACGCAGTATTTT.